These T cell receptor beta chains were read from a single sample in a study of shared clonotypes between healthy human individuals. Libraries were prepared by immunoSEQ multiplex PCR; TCRdb keeps only in-frame clonotypes and omits some of them. The table records approximately 500,000 clones, 79% of them present only once. The sample consisted of PBMCs. The receptors were gathered from a middle-aged woman in good health. Some clones in this sample may be carry-over from other donors' samples. The conserved cysteine and the conserved F or W are not part of the CDR3 here. Each record gives: V gene, J gene, D gene, CDR3 protein. The D gene is left open where the match is weak.

V gene: TRBV5-1; J gene: TRBJ2-2; D gene: TRBD2; CDR3 protein: ASSWTSGRAPGELF
V gene: TRBV6-1; J gene: TRBJ2-7; D gene: .; CDR3 protein: ASSRQSNYEQY
V gene: TRBV6-5; J gene: TRBJ1-2; D gene: .; CDR3 protein: ASTGRSGYGYT
V gene: TRBV6-1; J gene: TRBJ1-4; D gene: .; CDR3 protein: ARAGSLGEKLF
V gene: TRBV5-4; J gene: TRBJ1-5; D gene: .; CDR3 protein: ATNRADSNQPQH
V gene: TRBV27; J gene: TRBJ1-5; D gene: .; CDR3 protein: ASSSGGAGQPQH
V gene: TRBV2; J gene: TRBJ2-7; D gene: .; CDR3 protein: ASSEALARSYEQY
V gene: TRBV10-3; J gene: TRBJ1-4; D gene: .; CDR3 protein: ATGAANEKLF
V gene: TRBV28; J gene: TRBJ2-7; D gene: .; CDR3 protein: ASTRSGIYEQY
V gene: TRBV29-1; J gene: TRBJ2-3; D gene: .; CDR3 protein: SVEIFVTDTQY
V gene: TRBV5-5; J gene: TRBJ1-5; D gene: .; CDR3 protein: ASSPGDSADPYSNQPQH
V gene: TRBV9; J gene: TRBJ2-1; D gene: TRBD1; CDR3 protein: ASSVTGGYNEQF
V gene: TRBV2; J gene: TRBJ2-7; D gene: .; CDR3 protein: ASSLDQGREQY
V gene: TRBV7-2; J gene: TRBJ2-3; D gene: TRBD2; CDR3 protein: ASSLDFGRNTDTQY
V gene: TRBV20-1; J gene: TRBJ2-7; D gene: .; CDR3 protein: SALENPGQY
V gene: TRBV13; J gene: TRBJ1-1; D gene: TRBD1; CDR3 protein: ASSRDRRNTEAF
V gene: TRBV4-2; J gene: TRBJ1-1; D gene: .; CDR3 protein: ASSQTQGDTEAF
V gene: TRBV7-9; J gene: TRBJ2-1; D gene: .; CDR3 protein: ASSLAGVGNEQF
V gene: TRBV6-5; J gene: TRBJ1-2; D gene: .; CDR3 protein: ASSRTGLEGYT
V gene: TRBV18; J gene: .; D gene: TRBD1; CDR3 protein: ASSPPGQTLDEQY
V gene: TRBV6-6; J gene: TRBJ2-2; D gene: .; CDR3 protein: ASRSGTDTGELF
V gene: TRBV19; J gene: TRBJ2-2; D gene: TRBD1; CDR3 protein: ASSDRAGTGELF
V gene: TRBV5-1; J gene: TRBJ2-5; D gene: TRBD2; CDR3 protein: ASSLLAGDQETQY
V gene: TRBV7-2; J gene: TRBJ2-7; D gene: .; CDR3 protein: ASSFLSSYEQY
V gene: TRBV28; J gene: TRBJ1-3; D gene: .; CDR3 protein: ASSLTDSINSGNTIY
V gene: TRBV5-1; J gene: TRBJ2-1; D gene: TRBD2; CDR3 protein: ASSLRPSGDRSYNEQF
V gene: TRBV19; J gene: TRBJ2-7; D gene: TRBD1; CDR3 protein: ASSPLTGGSRYEQY
V gene: TRBV5-1; J gene: TRBJ2-3; D gene: TRBD2; CDR3 protein: ASRGGLAGSTDTQY
V gene: TRBV11-1; J gene: TRBJ2-4; D gene: .; CDR3 protein: ASSLGDTAKNIQY
V gene: TRBV2; J gene: TRBJ2-3; D gene: .; CDR3 protein: ASRRPEGAGTDTQY